Below are 4 T cell receptor beta chains sequenced from a single sample in a study of shared clonotypes between healthy human individuals. The table came from immunoSEQ multiplex PCR; TCRdb's copy has only in-frame clones and leaves some out. The table shows some 1.5 million clones, with 95% to 99% occurring only once. The sample consisted of naive CD4+ T cells sorted from blood. The subset was: CD45RA+ positively selected. The receptors stem from a man between 25 and 39 years old in good health.

The CDR3 nucleotides read TGTGCCAGCAGTTCGACAGGGCCCTACGAGCAGTACTTC. This codes for CASSSTGPYEQYF. This chain links TRBV27 with TRBJ2-7, with 7 bases lining up with TRBD1. The length of the CDR3 is 13 residues. J lost 2 bases, V lost 4 bases, and 2 bases had no gene match. Germline CDR1 MNHEY, CDR2 SMNVEV (reference sequence).

This chain joins TRBV9 and TRBJ2-7, with D possibly matching TRBD1 (6 bases). Germline-derived CDR1 and CDR2 are SGDLS and YYNGEE. The CDR3 is 13 residues long. V gave up 1 base and J gave up 6 bases, with 11 bases separating them. The CDR3 coding sequence is TGTGCCAGCAGCGTATTGGGGGCGTCCGAGCAGTACTTC. It yields the protein CASSVLGASEQYF.

CDR3 DNA sequence: TGTGCCAGCAGTCCCTATCAGAAGAACTATGGCTACACCTTC. The encoded protein is CASSPYQKNYGYTF. The chain joins TRBV6-5 to TRBJ1-2; the D is unclear. V lost 5 bases to trimming and J lost 2 bases, with 12 bases between them. Germline lookup yields CDR1 MNHEY and CDR2 SVGAGI. The CDR3 totals 14 residues.

The chain is built from TRBV7-2 and TRBJ2-2, with unresolved D. Between the trimmed V and J ends, which lost 3 bases and 3 bases, there was a span of 11 bases. Germline values: CDR1 SGHTA, CDR2 FQGNSA. The CDR3 loop spans 15 amino acids. The CDR3 spells CASSLGSTYTGELFF. Here the CDR3 DNA reads TGTGCCAGCAGCTTGGGCAGCACCTACACCGGGGAGCTGTTTTTT.